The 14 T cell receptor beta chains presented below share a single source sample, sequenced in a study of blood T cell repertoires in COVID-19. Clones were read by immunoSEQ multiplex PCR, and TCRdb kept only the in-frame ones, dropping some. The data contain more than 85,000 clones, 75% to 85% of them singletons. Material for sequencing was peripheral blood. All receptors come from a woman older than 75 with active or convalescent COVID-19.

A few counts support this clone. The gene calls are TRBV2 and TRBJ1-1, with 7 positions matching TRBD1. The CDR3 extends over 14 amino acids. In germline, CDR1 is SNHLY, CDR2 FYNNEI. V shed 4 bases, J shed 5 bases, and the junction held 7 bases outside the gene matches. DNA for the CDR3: TGTGCCAGCAGTGCAAACAGGGGTAGGACTGAAGCTTTCTTT. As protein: CASSANRGRTEAFF.

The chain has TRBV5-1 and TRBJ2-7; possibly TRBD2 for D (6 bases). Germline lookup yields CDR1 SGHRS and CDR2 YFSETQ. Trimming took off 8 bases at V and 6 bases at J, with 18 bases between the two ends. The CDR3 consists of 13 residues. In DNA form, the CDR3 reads TGCGCCAGTGGAGCCGTGGCGGGGCGCGAGCAGTACTTC. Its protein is CASGAVAGREQYF.

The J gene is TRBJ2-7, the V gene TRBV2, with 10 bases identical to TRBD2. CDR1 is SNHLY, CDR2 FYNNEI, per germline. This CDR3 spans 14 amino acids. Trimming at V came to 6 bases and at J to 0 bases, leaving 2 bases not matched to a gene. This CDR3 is CASRASGSSYEQYF. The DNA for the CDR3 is TGTGCCAGCAGGGCTAGCGGGAGCTCCTACGAGCAGTACTTC.

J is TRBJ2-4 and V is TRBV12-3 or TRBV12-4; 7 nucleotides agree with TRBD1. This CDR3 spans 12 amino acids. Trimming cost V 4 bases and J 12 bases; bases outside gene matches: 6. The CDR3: CASSSRTGPQYF. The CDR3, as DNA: TGTGCCAGCAGTTCTAGGACAGGACCTCAGTACTTC.

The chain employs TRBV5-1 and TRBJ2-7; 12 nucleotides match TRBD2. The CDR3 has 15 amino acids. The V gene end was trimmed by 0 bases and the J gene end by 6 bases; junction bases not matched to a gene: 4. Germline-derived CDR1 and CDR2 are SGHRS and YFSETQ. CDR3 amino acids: CASSLGTSGKGEQYF. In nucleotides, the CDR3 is TGCGCCAGCAGCTTGGGGACTAGCGGGAAGGGCGAGCAGTACTTC.

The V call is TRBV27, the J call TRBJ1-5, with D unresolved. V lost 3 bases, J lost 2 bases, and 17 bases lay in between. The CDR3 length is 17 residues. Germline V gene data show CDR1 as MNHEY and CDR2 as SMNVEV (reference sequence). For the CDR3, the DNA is TGTGCCAGCAGTTTCACCCGGTATTCAAATGGCAATCAGCCCCAGCATTTT. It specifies CASSFTRYSNGNQPQHF.

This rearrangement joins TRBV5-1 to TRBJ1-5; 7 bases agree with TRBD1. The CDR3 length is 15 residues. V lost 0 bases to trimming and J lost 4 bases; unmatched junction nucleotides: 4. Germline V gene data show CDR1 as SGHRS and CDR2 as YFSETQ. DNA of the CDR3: TGCGCCAGCAGCTTGGGTGGGACAGATAATCAGCCCCAGCATTTT. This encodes CASSLGGTDNQPQHF. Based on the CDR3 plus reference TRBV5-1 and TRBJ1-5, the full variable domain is KAGVTQTPRYLIKTRGQQVTLSCSPISGHRSVSWYQQTPGQGLQFLFEYFSETQRNKGNFPGRFSGRQFSNSRSEMNVSTLELGDSALYLCASSLGGTDNQPQHFGDGTRLSIL.

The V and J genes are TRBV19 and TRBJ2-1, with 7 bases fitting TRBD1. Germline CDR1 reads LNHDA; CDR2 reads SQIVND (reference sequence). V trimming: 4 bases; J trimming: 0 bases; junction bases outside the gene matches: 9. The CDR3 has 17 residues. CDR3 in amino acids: CASSTIRTGGSYNEQFF. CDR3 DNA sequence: TGTGCCAGTAGTACTATTCGGACAGGAGGCTCCTACAATGAGCAGTTCTTC.

This CDR3 reads CAWSTLRLRPEQYF. The CDR3 region has the DNA TGTGCCTGGAGTACCCTGAGACTCCGTCCCGAGCAGTACTTC. V and J are TRBV30 and TRBJ2-7; unclear D gene. Germline V CDR1 and CDR2: GTSNPN, SVGIG (reference sequence). The CDR3 extends over 14 amino acids. V lost 2 bases and J 6 bases, leaving 17 bases between the germline ends.

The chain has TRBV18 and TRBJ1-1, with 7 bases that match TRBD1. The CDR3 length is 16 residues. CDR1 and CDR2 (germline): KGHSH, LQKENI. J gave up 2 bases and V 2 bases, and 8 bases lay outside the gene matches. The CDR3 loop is CASSPISGTVNTEAFF. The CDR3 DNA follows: TGTGCCAGCTCACCAATATCCGGGACAGTTAACACTGAAGCTTTCTTT. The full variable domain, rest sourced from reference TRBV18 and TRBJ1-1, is NAGVMQNPRHLVRRRGQEARLRCSPMKGHSHVYWYRQLPEEGLKFMVYLQKENIIDESGMPKERFSAEFPKEGPSILRIQQVVRGDSAAYFCASSPISGTVNTEAFFGQGTRLTVV.

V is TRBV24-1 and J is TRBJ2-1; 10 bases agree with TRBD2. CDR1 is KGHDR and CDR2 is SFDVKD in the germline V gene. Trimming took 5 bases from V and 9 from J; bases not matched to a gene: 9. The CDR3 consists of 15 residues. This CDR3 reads CATSVSSGSRTEQFF. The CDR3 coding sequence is TGTGCCACCAGTGTCTCTAGCGGGAGCAGGACTGAGCAGTTCTTC.

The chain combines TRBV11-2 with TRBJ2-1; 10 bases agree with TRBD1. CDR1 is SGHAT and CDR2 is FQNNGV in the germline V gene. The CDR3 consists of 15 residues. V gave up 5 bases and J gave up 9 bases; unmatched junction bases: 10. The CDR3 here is CASSESGTGEGEQFF. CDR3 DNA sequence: TGTGCCAGCAGCGAGTCCGGGACAGGGGAGGGTGAGCAGTTCTTC. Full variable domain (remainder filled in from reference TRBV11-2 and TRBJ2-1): EAGVAQSPRYKIIEKRQSVAFWCNPISGHATLYWYQQILGQGPKLLIQFQNNGVVDDSQLPKDRFSAERLKGVDSTLKIQPAKLEDSAVYLCASSESGTGEGEQFFGPGTRLTVL.

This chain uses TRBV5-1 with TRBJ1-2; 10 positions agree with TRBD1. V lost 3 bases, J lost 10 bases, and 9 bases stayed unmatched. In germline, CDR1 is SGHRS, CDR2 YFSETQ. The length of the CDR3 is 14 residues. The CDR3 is CASSWGTGDRDYTF. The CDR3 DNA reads TGCGCCAGCAGCTGGGGGACAGGGGATCGGGACTACACCTTC. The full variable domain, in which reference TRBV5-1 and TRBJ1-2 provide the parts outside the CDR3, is KAGVTQTPRYLIKTRGQQVTLSCSPISGHRSVSWYQQTPGQGLQFLFEYFSETQRNKGNFPGRFSGRQFSNSRSEMNVSTLELGDSALYLCASSWGTGDRDYTFGSGTRLTVV.

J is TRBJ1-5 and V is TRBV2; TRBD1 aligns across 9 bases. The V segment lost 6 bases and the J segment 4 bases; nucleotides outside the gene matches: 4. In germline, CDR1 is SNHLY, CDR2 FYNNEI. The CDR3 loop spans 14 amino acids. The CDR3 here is CASRGTGRNQPQHF. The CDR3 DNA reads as TGTGCCAGCAGGGGGACAGGGAGGAATCAGCCCCAGCATTTT.